The sequence of this T cell receptor beta chain was determined in a study of cytomegalovirus exposure and HLA in healthy donors. Turning to the study itself: About 79% of 398 genotyped donors fell in the Caucasian-associated ancestry cluster.

Overall study results and limits: TCR beta chains associated with HLA were, in a later analysis, more clonally expanded than equally common others. Rarity characterized most TCR sequences, yet some public TCRs appeared in many donors.

In the case of this clone: The target antigen is unknown.

The PCR had 60 Vbeta and 13 Jbeta primers. Here immunoSEQ multiplex PCR was the method, and the copy in TCRdb shows in-frame clones only, minus some. Of under 200,000 clones in the sample, 75% to 80% were seen once. The receptor was derived from a woman aged 40-49 years in good health and CMV-seropositive. Sequencing input: PBMCs.

CDR3: CASSLLAGGQGEQFF. The CDR3 DNA reads TGTGCCAGCAGTTTACTAGCGGGGGGCCAGGGTGAGCAGTTCTTC. The chain carries TRBV28 and TRBJ2-1; TRBD2 aligns across 11 bases. Germline loops: CDR1 MDHEN, CDR2 SYDVKM. This CDR3 has 15 amino acids. J gave up 9 bases and V 2 bases, and 6 bases lay outside the gene matches. Variable domain in full (rest from reference TRBV28 and TRBJ2-1): DVKVTQSSRYLVKRTGEKVFLECVQDMDHENMFWYRQDPGLGLRLIYFSYDVKMKEKGDIPEGYSVSREKKERFSLILESASTNQTSMYLCASSLLAGGQGEQFFGPGTRLTVL.